This paragraph covers one TCR beta chain sequence. Germline CDR1 GTSNPN, CDR2 SVGIG (reference sequence). The length of the CDR3 is 14 residues. V lost 2 bases and J 2 bases, leaving 9 bases between the germline ends. A J-beta primer mix and a sample-barcoded 5' primer were used in a second PCR of about 7 to 12 cycles. TCRdb re-called the 5' RACE reads through MiXCR, storing one row per CDR3 protein. This table has around 600,000 distinct CDR3 sequences, around 48% appearing once. This entry belongs to a study of blood T cells in healthy people across ages. The sample consisted of blood. The source is a man older than 75 in good health. This sequence joins TRBV30 and TRBJ1-4; no clear D. The CDR3 DNA follows: TGTGCCTGGAGTTATGGGAGGACTAATGAAAAACTGTTTTTT. Amino acids: CAWSYGRTNEKLFF.